This TCR beta chain is drawn from a study of blood T cell repertoires in COVID-19. On the study more broadly: From T cells, B-cell-depleted T cells, or PBMCs came the material, which was cDNA or gDNA.

The V end lost 2 bases, the J end lost 7 bases, and 12 bases lay between the germline ends. CDR3 length equals 14 residues. Germline V lookup: CDR1 SGHTA, CDR2 FQGNSA. Sequencing used immunoSEQ multiplex PCR; TCRdb keeps in-frame clones, though not all of them. The sample shows around 230,000 clones, roughly 80% of them seen only once. This chain joins TRBV7-2 and TRBJ2-1; a weak D match, TRBD2 (6 bases). The sample was peripheral blood. The receptor was isolated from a woman over 75 with acute or convalescent COVID-19. The CDR3 loop reads CASSLQTGGNEQFF. DNA of the CDR3: TGTGCCAGCAGCTTACAGACCGGGGGAAATGAGCAGTTCTTC.